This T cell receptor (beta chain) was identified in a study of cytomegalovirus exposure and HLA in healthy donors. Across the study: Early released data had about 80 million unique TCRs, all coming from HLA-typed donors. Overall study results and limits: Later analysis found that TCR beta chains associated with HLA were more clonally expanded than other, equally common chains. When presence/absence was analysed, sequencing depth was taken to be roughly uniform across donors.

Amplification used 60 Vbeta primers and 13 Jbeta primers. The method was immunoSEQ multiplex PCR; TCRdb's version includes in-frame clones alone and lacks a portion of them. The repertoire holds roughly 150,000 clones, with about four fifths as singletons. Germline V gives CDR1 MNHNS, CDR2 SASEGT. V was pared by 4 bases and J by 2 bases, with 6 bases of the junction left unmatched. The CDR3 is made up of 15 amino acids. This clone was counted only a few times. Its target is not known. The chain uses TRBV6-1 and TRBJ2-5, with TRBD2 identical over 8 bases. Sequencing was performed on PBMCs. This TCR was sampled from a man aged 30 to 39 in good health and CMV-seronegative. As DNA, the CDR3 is TGTGCCAGCAGTGTTAGCGGGGTGGAGCAAGAGACCCAGTACTTC. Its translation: CASSVSGVEQETQYF.